The 2 T cell receptor beta chains listed next were all sequenced from one sample in a study of T cells after posttransplantation cyclophosphamide. Cells defined as naive were viable CD3+CD4+ or CD3+CD8+ and CCR7+CD45RA+CD45RO-CD95-CD27+CD28+. Clones were read by immunoSEQ multiplex PCR, and TCRdb kept only the in-frame ones, dropping some. The table lists tens of thousands of clones, about 97% of them singletons. The source material was naive CD4+ T cells sorted from PBMCs. All receptors derive from a man in his fifties in good health, CMV-negative, and a related stem cell transplant donor.

The rearrangement links TRBV12-5 to TRBJ2-1, with 12 nucleotides matching TRBD1. The length of the CDR3 is 17 residues. The junction had 14 bases not matched to a gene; V was cut back by 6 bases and J by 8 bases. The germline gives CDR1 LGHNT, CDR2 FRNRAP. CDR3 protein: CASGRDRGPEIRDEQFF. CDR3 in DNA: TGTGCTAGTGGGAGGGACAGGGGGCCTGAAATTAGGGATGAGCAGTTCTTC. The variable domain in full, with the rest retrieved from reference TRBV12-5 and TRBJ2-1, is DARVTQTPRHKVTEMGQEVTMRCQPILGHNTVFWYRQTMMQGLELLAYFRNRAPLDDSGMPKDRFSAEMPDATLATLKIQPSEPRDSAVYFCASGRDRGPEIRDEQFFGPGTRLTVL.

This rearrangement joins TRBV7-9 to TRBJ2-3; D might be TRBD2 (7 bases). Germline CDR1 SEHNR, CDR2 FQNEAQ (reference sequence). The CDR3 is made up of 16 amino acids. V dropped 5 bases and J dropped 4 bases, with 19 bases sitting between them. The CDR3: CASSQRGEWTADTQYF. The CDR3 nucleotides read TGTGCCAGCAGCCAACGGGGGGAGTGGACAGCAGATACGCAGTATTTT.